The clone carrying this T cell receptor beta chain was observed at least ten times. Antigen: not known. This record comes from a study of T cells in Graves' hyperthyroidism and ophthalmopathy. Study-level findings and limits: Blood samples included most of the expanded thyroid clonotypes exceeding 0.001.

Trimming removed 1 base from V and 4 bases from J, with 10 bases in between. This CDR3 spans 14 amino acids. Germline V gene lookup returns CDR1 SNHLY and CDR2 FYNNEI. What was amplified from RNA transcripts were TCR beta CDR3 regions. TCR CDR3 underwent first-round RT-PCR with the HTBI primer set. MiXCR, applied by TCRdb to the multiplex PCR reads, yields one record per CDR3 protein. The sample holds a few hundred thousand distinct CDR3 sequences, 15% to 20% seen once. Sequencing was carried out using blood. This receptor was identified in a woman aged 40 to 49 with Graves' ophthalmopathy. This chain links TRBV2 with TRBJ1-1; D perhaps matches TRBD1 (6 bases). The CDR3 DNA is TGTGCCAGCAGTGAAGGAACAGGGTTCACTGAAGCTTTCTTT. It codes for CASSEGTGFTEAFF.